This TCR beta chain was profiled in a study of shared clonotypes between healthy human individuals. Trimming cost V 4 bases and J 1 base; bases outside gene matches: 3. The CDR3 sequence is 15 residues long. Germline V lookup: CDR1 SGHRS, CDR2 YFSETQ. Assay: immunoSEQ multiplex PCR; the TCRdb copy retains only in-frame clones and omits some. The sample shows millions of clones, more than 90% of them seen only once. Concerning this clone itself: Its antigen remains unknown. Additional DNA sequences in this sample encode the identical CDR3.

Points from the study as a whole: Researchers sampled blood only, noting tissue repertoires likely differ. With few donors, the genetic and exposure-history diversity represented was limited.

This sequence originates from a man younger than 30 in good health. V gene TRBV5-1 combines with J gene TRBJ2-5, with 11 bases fitting TRBD2. The source material was naive CD4+ T cells sorted from blood. Subset: CD45RA+ positively selected. CDR3 region: CASSLSGGAQETQYF. The CDR3 DNA reads as TGCGCCAGCAGCCTTAGCGGGGGGGCCCAAGAGACCCAGTACTTC.